Detailed here is one T cell receptor beta chain. Antigen unknown. These data originate in a study of Ad26.COV2.S vaccination and SARS-CoV-2 variants. Study-wide context: Donor participated within the Ad26.COV2.S arm of the COV1001 trial.

General study results and limits: The analyses of TCR breadth and depth may have understated the size of total T cell responses. Post-vaccination spike-specific CD8+ and CD4+ T cell responses reportedly had substantial breadth. Vaccinated individuals (as opposed to placebo recipients) had higher spike-specific TCR breadth.

V was pared by 4 bases and J by 2 bases, with 10 bases of the junction left unmatched. This CDR3 has 16 residues. Germline V gene lookup returns CDR1 SGDLS and CDR2 YYNGEE. The data were produced by immunoSEQ multiplex PCR, yet TCRdb's version contains in-frame clones alone and is incomplete. The data show 300,000 to 500,000 clones, approximately 86% seen once. The treatment here: 15 to 20 received Ad26.COV2.S at low or high dose, single or two shots; roughly five received placebo; per-sample allocation not given. Sampling occurred on day 63 after the first vaccine or placebo injection. This specimen consisted of peripheral blood, obtained in a trial of Ad26.COV2.S vaccine versus placebo. The chain employs TRBV9 and TRBJ2-3, with 7 bases identical to TRBD1. The TCR was taken from a person between 18 and 65 years old who received the Ad26.COV2.S COVID-19 vaccine or a placebo. For the CDR3, the DNA is TGTGCCAGCAGCCTAGAAGGGGGCAGTCCCACAGATACGCAGTATTTT. It yields the protein CASSLEGGSPTDTQYF.